This TCR beta chain was found in a study of T cell responses to AZD1222 COVID-19 vaccine. Per germline, CDR1 SGHNT and CDR2 YYREEE (reference sequence). The ends were cut back, 4 bases at V and 1 base at J, with 8 bases in the middle. This CDR3 region has 13 residues. This clone appeared a single time. Other DNA sequences in the same sample also yield this CDR3. Profiling relied on immunoSEQ multiplex PCR, and the TCRdb table lists in-frame clones only, not all of them. Of over 150,000 clones detected, over 85% appear once; the ten largest clones hold about 1%. The sequencing used peripheral blood, collected 28 days after the second dose of the MenACWY control vaccine. V and J are TRBV5-4 and TRBJ1-1; a possible D gene is TRBD1 (6 bases). This receptor was obtained from an adult who received the MenACWY meningococcal vaccine as a control. DNA of the CDR3: TGTGCCAGCAGCCTACAGGGGAACACTGAAGCTTTCTTT. It encodes CASSLQGNTEAFF.